A single sample gave rise to the 7 T cell receptor beta chains below, sequenced in a study of response to subunit inactivated influenza vaccine. One entry per CDR3 protein, called by TCRdb with MiXCR from the RT-PCR reads. Among some 600,000 distinct CDR3 sequences listed, 13% to 15% were seen once. Here the sequenced sample was PBMCs from blood, taken roughly 15 days before vaccination. All receptors come from a man aged 45-65 years who received an inactivated influenza vaccine.

The chain joins TRBV12-3 or TRBV12-4 to TRBJ1-6; D gene uncertain. With 4 bases removed from V and 8 bases from J, the gap between germline ends came to 6 bases. This CDR3 has 12 residues. CDR3 residues: CASSYSDSPLHF. CDR3 coding DNA: TGTGCCAGCAGTTACAGTGATTCACCCCTCCACTTT.

The table lists this clonotype with a few counts. V and J are TRBV5-6 and TRBJ2-5, with 11 bases aligning to TRBD2. The germline gives CDR1 SGHDT, CDR2 YYEEEE. This CDR3 spans 17 amino acids. The V gene end was trimmed by 0 bases and the J gene end by 5 bases; junction bases not matched to a gene: 9. CDR3 sequence reads: CASSLGLLAGVGETQYF. The CDR3 coding sequence is TGTGCCAGCAGCTTGGGCTTACTAGCGGGAGTAGGGGAGACCCAGTACTTC.

The CDR3 loop is CASSLIQGANEQYF. The DNA of the CDR3 is TGTGCCAGCAGTTTAATACAGGGGGCAAACGAGCAGTACTTC. J is TRBJ2-7 and V is TRBV28; 9 nucleotides agree with TRBD1. The CDR3 has 14 amino acids. Unmatched junction bases numbered 4, after V lost 2 bases and J lost 5 bases. Germline lookup yields CDR1 MDHEN and CDR2 SYDVKM.

In this sample, this clonotype turned up many times. The chain employs TRBV7-2 and TRBJ1-2; D call uncertain. Trimming stripped 5 bases from V and 5 bases from J, with 15 bases between. There are 14 residues in the CDR3. Per germline, CDR1 SGHTA and CDR2 FQGNSA. CDR3 loop: CASSPRQWGYGYTF. The CDR3 nucleotides are TGTGCCAGCAGCCCACGACAATGGGGTTATGGCTACACCTTC. Supplemented by reference TRBV7-2 and TRBJ1-2, the full variable domain reads GAGVSQSPSNKVTEKGKDVELRCDPISGHTALYWYRQSLGQGLEFLIYFQGNSAPDKSGLPSDRFSAERTGGSVSTLTIQRTQQEDSAVYLCASSPRQWGYGYTFGSGTRLTVV.

This chain connects TRBV29-1 to TRBJ2-2; 8 positions match TRBD2. This CDR3 region has 15 residues. Germline CDR1 is SQVTM and CDR2 is ANQGSEA. Losses at the gene ends were 4 bases for V and 2 bases for J; bases not matched to a gene: 6. CDR3 region: CSVVLAGPNTGELFF. The CDR3 bases are TGCAGCGTTGTTCTAGCGGGCCCTAACACCGGGGAGCTGTTTTTT.

This clonotype was picked up a small number of times. The chain is built from TRBV15 and TRBJ2-1; 9 bases map to TRBD2. With V trimmed by 2 bases and J by 7 bases, 9 bases remained unmatched. CDR1 is LNHNV and CDR2 is YYDKDF in the germline V gene (reference sequence). This CDR3 is 16 amino acids long. The CDR3 sequence: CATSRTRGGAGNEQFF. CDR3 in DNA: TGTGCCACCAGCAGAACACGCGGGGGGGCCGGGAATGAGCAGTTCTTC.

The chain combines TRBV11-2 with TRBJ2-7; possible D gene TRBD1, 6 bases. This CDR3 is 15 amino acids long. V dropped 2 bases and J dropped 4 bases, with 15 bases sitting between them. Germline CDR1 reads SGHAT; CDR2 reads FQNNGV. CDR3 sequence reads: CASSLNTGILYEQYF. The CDR3 region has the DNA TGTGCCAGCAGCTTAAATACAGGGATTTTGTACGAGCAGTACTTC.